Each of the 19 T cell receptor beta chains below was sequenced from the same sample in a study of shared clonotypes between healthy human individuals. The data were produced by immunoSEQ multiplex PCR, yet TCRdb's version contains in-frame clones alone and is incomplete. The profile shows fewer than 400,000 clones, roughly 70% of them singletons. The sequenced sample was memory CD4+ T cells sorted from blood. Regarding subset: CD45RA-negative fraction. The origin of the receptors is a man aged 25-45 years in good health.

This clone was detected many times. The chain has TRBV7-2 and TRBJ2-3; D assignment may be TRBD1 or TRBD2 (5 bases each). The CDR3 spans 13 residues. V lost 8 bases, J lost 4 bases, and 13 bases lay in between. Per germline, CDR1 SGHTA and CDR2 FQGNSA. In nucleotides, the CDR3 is TGTGCCAGCGCAACGGTGGGGGCAGATACGCAGTATTTT. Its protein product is CASATVGADTQYF. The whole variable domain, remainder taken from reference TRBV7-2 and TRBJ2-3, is GAGVSQSPSNKVTEKGKDVELRCDPISGHTALYWYRQSLGQGLEFLIYFQGNSAPDKSGLPSDRFSAERTGGSVSTLTIQRTQQEDSAVYLCASATVGADTQYFGPGTRLTVL.

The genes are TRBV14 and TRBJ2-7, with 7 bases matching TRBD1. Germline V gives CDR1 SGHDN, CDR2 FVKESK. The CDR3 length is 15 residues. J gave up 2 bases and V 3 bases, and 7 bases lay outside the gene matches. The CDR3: CASSQARQGAYEQYF. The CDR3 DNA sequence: TGTGCCAGCAGCCAGGCTCGCCAGGGGGCCTACGAGCAGTACTTC.

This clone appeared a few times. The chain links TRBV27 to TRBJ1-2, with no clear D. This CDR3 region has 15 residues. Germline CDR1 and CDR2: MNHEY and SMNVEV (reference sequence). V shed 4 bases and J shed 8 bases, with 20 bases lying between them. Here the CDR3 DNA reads TGTGCCAGCAGTTCTATTAGAGGTCTCCTTTGGGGCTACACCTTC. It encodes CASSSIRGLLWGYTF.

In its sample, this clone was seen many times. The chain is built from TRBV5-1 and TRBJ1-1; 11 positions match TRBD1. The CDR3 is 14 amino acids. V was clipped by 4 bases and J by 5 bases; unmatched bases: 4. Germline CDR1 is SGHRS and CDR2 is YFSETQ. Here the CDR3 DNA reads TGCGCCAGCAGCCATGGACAGGGGGCTACTGAAGCTTTCTTT. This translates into CASSHGQGATEAFF.

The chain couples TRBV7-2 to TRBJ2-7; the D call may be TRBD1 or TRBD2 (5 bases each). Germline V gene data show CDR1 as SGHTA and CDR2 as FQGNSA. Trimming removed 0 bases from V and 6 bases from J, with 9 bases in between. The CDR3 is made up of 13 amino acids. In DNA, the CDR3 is TGTGCCAGCAGCTTAGCGGGGGTTGGCGAGCAGTACTTC. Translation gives CASSLAGVGEQYF.

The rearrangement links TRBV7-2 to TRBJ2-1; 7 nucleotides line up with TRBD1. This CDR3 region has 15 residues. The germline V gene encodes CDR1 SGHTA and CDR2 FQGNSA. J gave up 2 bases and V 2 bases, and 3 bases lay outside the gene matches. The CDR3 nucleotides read TGTGCCAGCAGCTTATCGACAGGGCCCTACAATGAGCAGTTCTTC. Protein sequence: CASSLSTGPYNEQFF. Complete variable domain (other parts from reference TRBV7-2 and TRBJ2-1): GAGVSQSPSNKVTEKGKDVELRCDPISGHTALYWYRQSLGQGLEFLIYFQGNSAPDKSGLPSDRFSAERTGGSVSTLTIQRTQQEDSAVYLCASSLSTGPYNEQFFGPGTRLTVL.

The CDR3 reads CASIQGLGQGYEQYF. The CDR3 DNA follows: TGTGCCAGCATCCAGGGTTTGGGACAGGGCTACGAGCAGTACTTC. The J gene is TRBJ2-7, the V gene TRBV28; TRBD1 aligns across 9 bases. The CDR3 is made up of 15 amino acids. V lost 7 bases to trimming and J lost 3 bases; unmatched junction nucleotides: 10. Germline CDR1 and CDR2: MDHEN and SYDVKM.

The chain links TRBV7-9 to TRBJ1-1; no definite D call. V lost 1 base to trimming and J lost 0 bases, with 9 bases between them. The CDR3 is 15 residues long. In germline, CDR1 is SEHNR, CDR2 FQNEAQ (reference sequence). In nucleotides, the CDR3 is TGTGCCAGCAGCTTAGAAGGCGGGGTGAACACTGAAGCTTTCTTT. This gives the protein CASSLEGGVNTEAFF.

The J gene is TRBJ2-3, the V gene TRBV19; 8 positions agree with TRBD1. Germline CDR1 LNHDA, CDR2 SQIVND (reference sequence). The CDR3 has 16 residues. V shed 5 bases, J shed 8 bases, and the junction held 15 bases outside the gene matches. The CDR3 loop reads CASSVSGTGSSGTQYF. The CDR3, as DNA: TGTGCCAGTAGTGTGTCGGGGACAGGTTCATCAGGTACGCAGTATTTT.

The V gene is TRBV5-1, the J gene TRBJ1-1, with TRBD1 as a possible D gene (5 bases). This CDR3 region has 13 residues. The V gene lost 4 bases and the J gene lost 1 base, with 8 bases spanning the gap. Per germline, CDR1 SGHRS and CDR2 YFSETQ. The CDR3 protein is CASSAGTNTEAFF. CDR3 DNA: TGCGCCAGCAGCGCAGGGACGAACACTGAAGCTTTCTTT.

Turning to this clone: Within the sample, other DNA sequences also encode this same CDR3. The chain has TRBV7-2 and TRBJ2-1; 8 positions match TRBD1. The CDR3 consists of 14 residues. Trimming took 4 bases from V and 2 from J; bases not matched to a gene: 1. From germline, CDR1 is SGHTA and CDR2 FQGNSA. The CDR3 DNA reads TGTGCCAGCAGCTCACAGGGGGCCTACAATGAGCAGTTCTTC. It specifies CASSSQGAYNEQFF.

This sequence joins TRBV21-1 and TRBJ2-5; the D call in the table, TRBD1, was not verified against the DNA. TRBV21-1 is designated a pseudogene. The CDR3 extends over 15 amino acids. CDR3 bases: TGTGCCAGCAGCAAAGCCGCAGGGGAGAAAGAGACCCAGTACTTC. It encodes CASSKAAGEKETQYF.

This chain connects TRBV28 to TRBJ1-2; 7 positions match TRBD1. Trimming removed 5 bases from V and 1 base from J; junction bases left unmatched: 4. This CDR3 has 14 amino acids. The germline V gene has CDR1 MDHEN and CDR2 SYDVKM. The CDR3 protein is CASSTGAGNYGYTF. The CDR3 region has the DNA TGTGCCAGCAGTACAGGGGCGGGTAACTATGGCTACACCTTC.

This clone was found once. The CDR3 DNA follows: TGTGCCAGCAGTCTAGGGACAGGGCGAGCAGAGCAATTAACGTTCTTC. Protein: CASSLGTGRAEQLTFF. V usage is TRBV28 and J usage is TRBJ2-1; TRBD1 matches 9 bases. Germline CDR1 MDHEN, CDR2 SYDVKM. The CDR3 loop spans 16 amino acids. The V and J ends lost 5 bases and 15 bases, in that order; junction bases with no gene match: 20.

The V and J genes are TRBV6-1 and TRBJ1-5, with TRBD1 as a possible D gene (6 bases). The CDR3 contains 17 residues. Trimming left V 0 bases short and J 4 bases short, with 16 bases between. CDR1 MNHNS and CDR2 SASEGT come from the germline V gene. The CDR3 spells CASSEAPFGQSNQPQHF. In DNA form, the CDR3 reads TGTGCCAGCAGTGAAGCGCCCTTTGGACAGTCGAATCAGCCCCAGCATTTT.

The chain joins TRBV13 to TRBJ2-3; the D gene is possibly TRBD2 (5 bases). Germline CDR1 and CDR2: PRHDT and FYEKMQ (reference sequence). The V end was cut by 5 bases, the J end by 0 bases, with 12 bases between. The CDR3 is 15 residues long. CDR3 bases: TGTGCCAGCAGCATAACGGGATCTAGCACAGATACGCAGTATTTT. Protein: CASSITGSSTDTQYF.

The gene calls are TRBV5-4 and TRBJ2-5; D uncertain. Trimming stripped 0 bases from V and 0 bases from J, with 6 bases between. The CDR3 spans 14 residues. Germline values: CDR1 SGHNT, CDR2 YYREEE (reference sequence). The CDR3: CASSLGRYQETQYF. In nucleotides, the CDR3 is TGTGCCAGCAGCTTGGGCCGGTACCAAGAGACCCAGTACTTC.

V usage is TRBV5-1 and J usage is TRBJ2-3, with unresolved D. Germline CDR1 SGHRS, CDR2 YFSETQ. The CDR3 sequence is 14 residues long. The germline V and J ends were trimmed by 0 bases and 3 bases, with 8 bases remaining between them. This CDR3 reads CASSLGSRTDTQYF. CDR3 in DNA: TGCGCCAGCAGCTTGGGTAGTAGGACAGATACGCAGTATTTT.

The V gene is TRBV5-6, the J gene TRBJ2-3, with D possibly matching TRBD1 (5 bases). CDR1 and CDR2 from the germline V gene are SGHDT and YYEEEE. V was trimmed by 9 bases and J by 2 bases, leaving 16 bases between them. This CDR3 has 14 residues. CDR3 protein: CATSYLGPTDTQYF. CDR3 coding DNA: TGTGCCACCTCCTACCTGGGGCCCACAGATACGCAGTATTTT. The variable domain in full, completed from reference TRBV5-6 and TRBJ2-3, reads DAGVTQSPTHLIKTRGQQVTLRCSPKSGHDTVSWYQQALGQGPQFIFQYYEEEERQRGNFPDRFSGHQFPNYSSELNVNALLLGDSALYLCATSYLGPTDTQYFGPGTRLTVL.